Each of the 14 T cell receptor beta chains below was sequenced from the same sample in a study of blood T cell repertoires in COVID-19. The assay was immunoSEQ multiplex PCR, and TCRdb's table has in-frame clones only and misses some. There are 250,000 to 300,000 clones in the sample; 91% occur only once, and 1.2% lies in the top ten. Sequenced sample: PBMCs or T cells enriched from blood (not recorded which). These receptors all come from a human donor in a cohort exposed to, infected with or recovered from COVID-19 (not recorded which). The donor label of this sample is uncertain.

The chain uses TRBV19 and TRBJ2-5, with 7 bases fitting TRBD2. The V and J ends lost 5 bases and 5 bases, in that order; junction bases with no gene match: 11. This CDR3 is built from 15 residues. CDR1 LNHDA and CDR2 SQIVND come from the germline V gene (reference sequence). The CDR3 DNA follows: TGTGCCAGTAGTTATCGACTAGCACCCACGGAGACCCAGTACTTC. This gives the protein CASSYRLAPTETQYF.

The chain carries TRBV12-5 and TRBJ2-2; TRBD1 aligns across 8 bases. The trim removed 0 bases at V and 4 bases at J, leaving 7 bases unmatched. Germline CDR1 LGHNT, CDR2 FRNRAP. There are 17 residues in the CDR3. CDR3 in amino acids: CASGLVKLGQVTGELFF. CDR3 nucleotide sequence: TGTGCTAGTGGTTTGGTAAAATTGGGACAGGTCACCGGGGAGCTGTTTTTT.

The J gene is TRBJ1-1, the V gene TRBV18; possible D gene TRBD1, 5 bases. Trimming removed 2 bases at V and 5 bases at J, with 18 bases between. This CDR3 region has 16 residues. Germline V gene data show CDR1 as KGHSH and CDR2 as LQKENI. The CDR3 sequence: CASSPYPWEGRTEAFF. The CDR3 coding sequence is TGTGCCAGCTCACCATACCCCTGGGAGGGGCGAACTGAAGCTTTCTTT.

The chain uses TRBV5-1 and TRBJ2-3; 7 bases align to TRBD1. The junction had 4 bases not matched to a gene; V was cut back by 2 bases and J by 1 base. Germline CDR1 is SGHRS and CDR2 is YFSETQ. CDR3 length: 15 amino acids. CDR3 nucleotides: TGCGCCAGCAGCTTCAGACAGGGAGGCACAGATACGCAGTATTTT. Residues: CASSFRQGGTDTQYF.

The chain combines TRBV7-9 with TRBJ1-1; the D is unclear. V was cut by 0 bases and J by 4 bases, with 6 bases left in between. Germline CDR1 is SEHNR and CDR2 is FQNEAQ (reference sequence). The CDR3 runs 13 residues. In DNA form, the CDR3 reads TGTGCCAGCAGCTTAGCTCGGGGCACTGAAGCTTTCTTT. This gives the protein CASSLARGTEAFF.

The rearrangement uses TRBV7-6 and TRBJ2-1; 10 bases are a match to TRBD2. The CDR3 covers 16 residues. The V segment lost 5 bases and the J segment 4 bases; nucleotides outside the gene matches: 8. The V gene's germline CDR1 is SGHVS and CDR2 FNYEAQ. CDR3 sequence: CASSASASGGYNEQFF. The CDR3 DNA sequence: TGTGCCAGCAGCGCCTCCGCTAGCGGGGGATACAATGAGCAGTTCTTC. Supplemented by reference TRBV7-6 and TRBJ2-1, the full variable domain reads GAGVSQSPRYKVTKRGQDVALRCDPISGHVSLYWYRQALGQGPEFLTYFNYEAQQDKSGLPNDRFSAERPEGSISTLTIQRTEQRDSAMYRCASSASASGGYNEQFFGPGTRLTVL.

The CDR3 nucleotides read TGTGCCTGGCGAAGCAAGGACAAGACTGGAAACACCATATATTTT. The encoded protein is CAWRSKDKTGNTIYF. This chain joins TRBV30 and TRBJ1-3; tentative D call: TRBD1 (5 bases). Germline lookup yields CDR1 GTSNPN and CDR2 SVGIG (reference sequence). This CDR3 has 15 residues. Trimming cost V 5 bases and J 2 bases, with 16 bases left between them. Full variable domain (remainder filled in from reference TRBV30 and TRBJ1-3): SQTIHQWPATLVQPVGSPLSLECTVEGTSNPNLYWYRQAAGRGLQLLFYSVGIGQISSEVPQNLSASRPQDRQFILSSKKLLLSDSGFYLCAWRSKDKTGNTIYFGEGSWLTVV.

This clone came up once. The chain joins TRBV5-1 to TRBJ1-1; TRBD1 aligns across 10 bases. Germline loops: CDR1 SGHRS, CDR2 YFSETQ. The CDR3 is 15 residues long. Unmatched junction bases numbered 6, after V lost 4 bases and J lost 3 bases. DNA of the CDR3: TGCGCCAGCAGCAGGGGGACAGGGGAGGACACTGAAGCTTTCTTT. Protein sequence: CASSRGTGEDTEAFF.

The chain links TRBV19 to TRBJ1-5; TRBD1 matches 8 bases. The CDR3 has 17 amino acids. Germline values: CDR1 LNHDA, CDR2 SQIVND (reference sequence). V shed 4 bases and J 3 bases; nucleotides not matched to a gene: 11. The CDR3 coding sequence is TGTGCCAGTAGTACCCACTCGACAGGGGACTCCAATCAGCCCCAGCATTTT. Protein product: CASSTHSTGDSNQPQHF. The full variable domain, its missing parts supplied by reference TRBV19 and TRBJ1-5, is DGGITQSPKYLFRKEGQNVTLSCEQNLNHDAMYWYRQDPGQGLRLIYYSQIVNDFQKGDIAEGYSVSREKKESFPLTVTSAQKNPTAFYLCASSTHSTGDSNQPQHFGDGTRLSIL.

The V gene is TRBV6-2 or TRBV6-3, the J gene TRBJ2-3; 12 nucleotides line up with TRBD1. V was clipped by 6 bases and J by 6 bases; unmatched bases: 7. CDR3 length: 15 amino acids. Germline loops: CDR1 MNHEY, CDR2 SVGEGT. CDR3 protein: CASSRAGTGGDTQYF. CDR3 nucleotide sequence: TGTGCCAGCAGCCGAGCCGGGACAGGGGGCGATACGCAGTATTTT.

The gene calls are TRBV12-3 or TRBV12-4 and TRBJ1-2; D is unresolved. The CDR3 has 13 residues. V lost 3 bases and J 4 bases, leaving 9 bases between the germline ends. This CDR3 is CASSLDGPYGYTF. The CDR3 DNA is TGTGCCAGCAGTTTGGATGGGCCCTATGGCTACACCTTC.

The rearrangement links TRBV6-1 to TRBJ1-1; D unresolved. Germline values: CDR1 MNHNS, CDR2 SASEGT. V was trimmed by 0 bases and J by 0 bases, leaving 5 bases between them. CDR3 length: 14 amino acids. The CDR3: CASSEAQVNTEAFF. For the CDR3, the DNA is TGTGCCAGCAGTGAAGCGCAGGTGAACACTGAAGCTTTCTTT.

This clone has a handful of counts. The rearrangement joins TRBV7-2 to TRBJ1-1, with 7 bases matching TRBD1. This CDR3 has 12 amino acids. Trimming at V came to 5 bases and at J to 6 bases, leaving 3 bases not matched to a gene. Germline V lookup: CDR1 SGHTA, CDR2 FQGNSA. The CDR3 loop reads CASSRGRAEAFF. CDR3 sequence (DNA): TGTGCCAGCAGCAGGGGGCGAGCTGAAGCTTTCTTT. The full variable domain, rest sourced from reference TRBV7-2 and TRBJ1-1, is GAGVSQSPSNKVTEKGKDVELRCDPISGHTALYWYRQSLGQGLEFLIYFQGNSAPDKSGLPSDRFSAERTGGSVSTLTIQRTQQEDSAVYLCASSRGRAEAFFGQGTRLTVV.

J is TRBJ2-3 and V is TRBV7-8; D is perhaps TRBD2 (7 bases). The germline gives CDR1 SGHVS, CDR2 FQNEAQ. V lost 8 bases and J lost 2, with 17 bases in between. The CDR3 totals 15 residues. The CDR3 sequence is CASGVLGGATDTQYF. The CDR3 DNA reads TGTGCCAGCGGTGTTTTGGGGGGGGCCACAGATACGCAGTATTTT.